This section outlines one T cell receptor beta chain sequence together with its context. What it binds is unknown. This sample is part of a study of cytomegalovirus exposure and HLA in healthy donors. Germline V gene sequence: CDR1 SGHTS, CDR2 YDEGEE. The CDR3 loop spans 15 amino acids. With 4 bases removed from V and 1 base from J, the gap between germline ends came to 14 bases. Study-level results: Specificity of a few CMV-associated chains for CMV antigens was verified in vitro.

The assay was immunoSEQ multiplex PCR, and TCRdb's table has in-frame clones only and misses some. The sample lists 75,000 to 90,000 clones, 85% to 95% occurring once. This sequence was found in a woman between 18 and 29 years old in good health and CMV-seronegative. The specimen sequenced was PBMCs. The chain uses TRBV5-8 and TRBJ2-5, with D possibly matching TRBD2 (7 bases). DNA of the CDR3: TGTGCCAGCAGCCCTGGACGGGGGGCCCAAGAGACCCAGTACTTC. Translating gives CASSPGRGAQETQYF.